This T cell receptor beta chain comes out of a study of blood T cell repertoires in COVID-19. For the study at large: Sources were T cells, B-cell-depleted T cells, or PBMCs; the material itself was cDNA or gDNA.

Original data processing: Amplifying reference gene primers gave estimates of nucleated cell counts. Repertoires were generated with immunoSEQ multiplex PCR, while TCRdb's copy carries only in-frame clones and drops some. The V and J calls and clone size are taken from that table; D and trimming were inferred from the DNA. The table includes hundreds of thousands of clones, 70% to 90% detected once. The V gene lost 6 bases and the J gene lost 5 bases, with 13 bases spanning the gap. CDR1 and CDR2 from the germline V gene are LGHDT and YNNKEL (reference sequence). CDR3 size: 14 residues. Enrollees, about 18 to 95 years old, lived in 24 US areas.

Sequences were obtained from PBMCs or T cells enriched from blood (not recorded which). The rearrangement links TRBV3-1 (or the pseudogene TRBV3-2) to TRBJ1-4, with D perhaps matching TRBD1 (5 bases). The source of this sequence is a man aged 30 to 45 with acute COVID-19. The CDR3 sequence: CASRQTGLNEKLFF. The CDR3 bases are TGTGCCAGCAGGCAAACAGGTTTAAATGAAAAACTGTTTTTT.